This is a list of T cell receptor beta chains from one sample in a study of beta chain features in type 1 diabetes. Sequencing used immunoSEQ multiplex PCR; TCRdb keeps in-frame clones, though not all of them. Found here are 250,000 to 300,000 clones, about 24% of them singletons; the top ten hold about 0.012%. Sequencing input: naive CD4+ T cells from blood. These receptor sequences come from a woman in her 30s with type 1 diabetes. CDR3s include the opening cysteine and the closing phenylalanine or tryptophan. Fields, in order: clone size, V gene, D gene, J gene, CDR3 length, CDR3 protein, CDR3 DNA. A D gene is named only where the DNA matches it firmly. A row's size may be missing; if present it is once, few, many or a size class.

few	TRBV29-1	NA	TRBJ2-1	13	CSVVALSYNEQFF	TGCAGCGTTGTAGCCCTTTCCTACAATGAGCAGTTCTTC
NA	TRBV30	TRBD1	TRBJ1-1	13	CAWSVHRGTEAFF	TGTGCCTGGAGTGTACACAGGGGGACTGAAGCTTTCTTT
NA	TRBV6-5	NA	TRBJ2-7	14	CASSEQGPSYEQYF	TGTGCCAGCAGTGAACAGGGACCCTCCTACGAGCAGTACTTC
NA	TRBV7-9	NA	TRBJ2-3	12	CASSLDREWMYF	TGTGCCAGCAGCTTAGATCGGGAATGGATGTATTTT
NA	TRBV30	NA	TRBJ2-5	15	CAWSVQTGSGETQYF	TGTGCCTGGAGTGTACAGACAGGGAGCGGGGAGACCCAGTACTTC
few	TRBV30	NA	TRBJ2-1	12	CAWSVVRGEQFF	TGTGCCTGGAGTGTAGTGCGAGGTGAGCAGTTCTTC
NA	TRBV2	TRBD1	TRBJ1-1	15	CASSTGGPRNTEAFF	TGTGCCAGCAGCACAGGGGGACCCCGGAACACTGAAGCTTTCTTT
few	TRBV16	NA	TRBJ1-5	18	CASSPPQWVPPSNQPQHF	TGTGCCAGCAGCCCACCACAGTGGGTCCCACCAAGCAATCAGCCCCAGCATTTT
NA	TRBV7-2	NA	TRBJ2-5	12	CASSPAGETQYF	TGTGCCAGCAGCCCTGCGGGGGAGACCCAGTACTTC
NA	TRBV19	TRBD2	TRBJ2-3	14	CASRIAGETDTQYF	TGTGCCAGTAGGATAGCGGGAGAAACAGATACGCAGTATTTT
few	TRBV29-1	NA	TRBJ2-4	13	CSVSGFAKNIQYF	TGCAGCGTTTCAGGGTTCGCCAAAAACATTCAGTACTTC
NA	TRBV2	NA	TRBJ2-1	13	CASSEEGRNEQFF	TGTGCCAGCAGTGAAGAGGGGAGGAATGAGCAGTTCTTC
NA	TRBV7-3	TRBD1	TRBJ1-1	13	CASSDDRAREAFF	TGTGCCAGCAGCGACGACAGGGCCCGAGAAGCTTTCTTT
NA	TRBV5-4	NA	TRBJ2-5	14	CASSLSRVEETQYF	TGTGCCAGCAGCTTGAGTCGCGTAGAAGAGACCCAGTACTTC
few	TRBV5-4	TRBD2	TRBJ2-5	16	CASSLMTSGPQETQYF	TGTGCCAGCAGCTTAATGACTAGCGGACCTCAAGAGACCCAGTACTTC
NA	TRBV4-2	TRBD2	TRBJ2-3	15	CASSQEPGGGDTQYF	TGTGCCAGCAGCCAAGAACCGGGGGGGGGAGATACGCAGTATTTT
NA	TRBV2	NA	TRBJ1-1	12	CASTRTPTEAFF	TGTGCCAGCACTAGGACACCCACTGAAGCTTTCTTT
NA	TRBV4-2	TRBD2	TRBJ2-3	15	CASSQWTSGRDTQYF	TGTGCCAGCAGCCAATGGACTAGCGGGAGAGATACGCAGTATTTT
NA	TRBV30	TRBD2	TRBJ2-1	17	CACHSAGGRRSYNEQFF	TGTGCCTGTCATTCAGCGGGAGGGAGGCGGTCCTACAATGAGCAGTTCTTC
once	TRBV9	TRBD1	TRBJ2-2	14	CASSPTTGPGELFF	TGTGCCAGCAGCCCAACGACAGGGCCCGGGGAGCTGTTTTTT
few	TRBV27	TRBD1	TRBJ2-7	13	CASSEDRGYEQYF	TGTGCCAGCAGTGAGGACAGGGGCTACGAGCAGTACTTC
NA	TRBV30	NA	TRBJ2-7	14	CAWSGGAGFREQYF	TGTGCCTGGAGTGGTGGCGCGGGATTTCGCGAGCAGTACTTC
few	TRBV19	NA	TRBJ2-6	13	CASAGSGANVLTF	TGTGCCAGTGCCGGGTCTGGGGCCAACGTCCTGACTTTC
NA	TRBV30	NA	TRBJ2-2	17	CAWSSGYPIANTGELFF	TGTGCCTGGTCATCGGGTTACCCCATCGCGAACACCGGGGAGCTGTTTTTT
few	TRBV25-1	NA	TRBJ2-7	13	CASSVDRTYEQYF	TGTGCCAGCAGTGTCGACAGGACCTACGAGCAGTACTTC
few	TRBV29-1	TRBD2	TRBJ2-3	15	CSADLAGGFTDTQYF	TGCAGCGCTGACCTAGCGGGAGGATTCACAGATACGCAGTATTTT
NA	TRBV29-1	NA	TRBJ2-5	13	CSVKGRFQETQYF	TGCAGCGTCAAGGGGCGGTTCCAAGAGACCCAGTACTTC